This T cell receptor beta chain came from a study of monozygotic twins with cystic fibrosis. Study observations and caveats: In this small cohort, shared CDR3 numbers showed no association with age, concordance or disease severity. In 13 of 16 pairs, V gene usage was closest to the co-twin's.

About this clone: Its antigen is undetermined.

CDR3 length equals 16 residues. V lost 3 bases, J lost 4 bases, and 8 bases stayed unmatched. Germline V gene sequence: CDR1 SGHVS, CDR2 FNYEAQ. Using immunoSEQ multiplex PCR, the repertoire was profiled, and TCRdb retains in-frame clones only, with some absent. Seen here are 30,000 to 35,000 clones, approximately 70% observed once, and the top ten hold approximately 0.8%. The clonotype was recovered from a girl aged 5-17 years with cystic fibrosis. J is TRBJ1-4 and V is TRBV7-6; 7 nucleotides line up with TRBD1. The material sequenced was blood. CDR3 bases: TGTGCCAGCAGCTTGACCGCCGGGACAGATAATGAAAAACTGTTTTTT. It codes for CASSLTAGTDNEKLFF.